The 18 T cell receptor beta chains listed next were all sequenced from one sample in a study of Ad26.COV2.S vaccination and SARS-CoV-2 variants. The method was immunoSEQ multiplex PCR; TCRdb's version includes in-frame clones alone and lacks a portion of them. The profile shows fewer than 400,000 clones, roughly 90% of them singletons. The treatment here: approximately 18 received Ad26.COV2.S at low or high dose, single or two shots; about five received placebo; per-sample allocation not given. Collection of samples fell on day 63 after the first vaccine or placebo injection. The sample was peripheral blood, taken in a trial of Ad26.COV2.S vaccine versus placebo. These TCRs come from a person aged 18-65 years who received the Ad26.COV2.S COVID-19 vaccine or a placebo.

The chain uses TRBV12-3 or TRBV12-4 and TRBJ1-2, with D unclear. There are 13 residues in the CDR3. V lost 8 bases and J 7 bases, leaving 17 bases between the germline ends. CDR3 nucleotide sequence: TGTGCCAGCGGAGCCCGAATCTTGGGTGGCTACACCTTC. Translated: CASGARILGGYTF.

This clone has just a few counts. The chain has TRBV4-1 and TRBJ2-7; D gene unclear. The CDR3 extends over 15 amino acids. The V and J ends lost 1 base and 3 bases respectively, with 13 bases between them. CDR1 and CDR2 from the germline V gene are MGHRA and YSYEKL. This CDR3 is CASSQGASWFYEQYF. CDR3 sequence (DNA): TGCGCCAGCAGCCAAGGAGCCTCTTGGTTCTACGAGCAGTACTTC.

V usage is TRBV5-4 and J usage is TRBJ2-2; D assignment may be TRBD1 or TRBD2 (5 bases each). The germline CDR1 and CDR2 sequences are SGHNT and YYREEE (reference sequence). The CDR3 extends over 15 amino acids. V dropped 2 bases and J dropped 4 bases, with 12 bases sitting between them. CDR3 in amino acids: CASSLRDGTTGELFF. The CDR3 nucleotides read TGTGCCAGCAGCTTAAGGGACGGGACCACCGGGGAGCTGTTTTTT.

The chain links TRBV18 to TRBJ1-5; D not resolved. Germline CDR1 is KGHSH and CDR2 is LQKENI. V was shortened by 3 bases and J by 7 bases, with 13 bases between the two germline ends. The CDR3 sequence is 14 residues long. The CDR3 DNA reads as TGTGCCAGCTCACCCGGTATGGTGGGACAGCCCCAGCATTTT. It codes for CASSPGMVGQPQHF. Combining the CDR3 with reference TRBV18 and TRBJ1-5 gives the whole variable domain NAGVMQNPRHLVRRRGQEARLRCSPMKGHSHVYWYRQLPEEGLKFMVYLQKENIIDESGMPKERFSAEFPKEGPSILRIQQVVRGDSAAYFCASSPGMVGQPQHFGDGTRLSIL.

This clone has just one count. The chain is built from TRBV4-1 and TRBJ1-2; D is unresolved. Per the germline V gene, CDR1 is MGHRA and CDR2 is YSYEKL. The CDR3 covers 14 residues. Trimming stripped 5 bases from V and 4 bases from J, with 14 bases between. In nucleotides, the CDR3 is TGCGCCAGCAGCGGAATATCCTCACCCTATGGCTACACCTTC. Encoded protein: CASSGISSPYGYTF.

V gene TRBV6-1 combines with J gene TRBJ2-7; 9 nucleotides align to TRBD2. Germline values: CDR1 MNHNS, CDR2 SASEGT. The CDR3 covers 16 residues. The trim removed 2 bases at V and 1 base at J, leaving 6 bases unmatched. The CDR3 protein is CASSEPRLAVSYEQYV. The DNA for the CDR3 is TGTGCCAGCAGTGAACCTAGACTAGCGGTTTCCTACGAGCAGTACGTC.

This chain links TRBV6-5 with TRBJ1-5; TRBD1 might be the D (5 bases). This CDR3 comprises 13 residues. The ends were cut back, 4 bases at V and 7 bases at J, with 11 bases in the middle. CDR1 MNHEY and CDR2 SVGAGI come from the germline V gene. CDR3 residues: CASSLSGGQPQHF. In DNA form, the CDR3 reads TGTGCCAGCAGTTTGTCCGGGGGGCAGCCCCAGCATTTT.

The sample holds one count of this clone. The chain combines TRBV2 with TRBJ2-7, with TRBD1 as a possible D gene (6 bases). This CDR3 is built from 15 residues. Deletions cut 6 bases from V and 5 bases from J, with 20 bases between. Germline-derived CDR1 and CDR2 are SNHLY and FYNNEI. CDR3 amino acids: CASSAGASSGHEQYV. The CDR3 bases are TGTGCCAGCAGCGCAGGGGCCTCTTCGGGACACGAGCAGTACGTC.

The CDR3 nucleotides read TGCAGTGCTAGATCCTTCGGAGAGCAGTTCTTC. The encoded protein is CSARSFGEQFF. V usage is TRBV20-1 and J usage is TRBJ2-1; no clear D. This CDR3 region has 11 residues. From germline, CDR1 is DFQATT and CDR2 SNEGSKA (reference sequence). V lost 2 bases and J 10 bases, leaving 9 bases between the germline ends.

This clone was detected once. V usage is TRBV7-2 and J usage is TRBJ2-3; D gene uncertain. V dropped 3 bases and J dropped 0 bases, with 1 base sitting between them. Per the germline V gene, CDR1 is SGHTA and CDR2 is FQGNSA. This CDR3 contains 12 residues. The CDR3 protein is CASSFSTDTQYF. CDR3 DNA sequence: TGTGCCAGCAGCTTTAGCACAGATACGCAGTATTTT.

The chain is built from TRBV7-2 and TRBJ2-4; D tentatively reads TRBD1 or TRBD2 (6 bases each). This CDR3 is built from 15 residues. CDR1 and CDR2 (germline): SGHTA, FQGNSA. V lost 6 bases and J 2 bases, leaving 14 bases between the germline ends. The CDR3 protein is CASSQWGATKNIQYF. The DNA of the CDR3 is TGTGCCAGCAGTCAATGGGGGGCGACCAAAAACATTCAGTACTTC.

The chain carries TRBV18 and TRBJ2-7, with 8 nucleotides matching TRBD1. V shed 4 bases, J shed 4 bases, and the junction held 3 bases outside the gene matches. Germline CDR1 KGHSH, CDR2 LQKENI. The CDR3 loop spans 13 amino acids. This chain's CDR3 is CASSLDRAYEQYV. CDR3 in DNA: TGTGCCAGCTCACTGGACAGGGCTTACGAGCAGTACGTC.

The chain is built from TRBV29-1 and TRBJ1-2, with a weak D call TRBD1 (6 bases). The CDR3 totals 12 residues. Trimming stripped 6 bases from V and 7 bases from J, with 15 bases between. CDR1 SQVTM and CDR2 ANQGSEA come from the germline V gene. The CDR3 sequence is CSVQGNTGGYTF. The CDR3 coding sequence is TGCAGCGTCCAGGGGAATACGGGTGGCTACACCTTC.

This clone was recorded only once. The CDR3 spells CASSQDRGGPNTEAFF. The CDR3 DNA reads TGTGCCAGCAGCCAAGATAGGGGGGGCCCGAACACTGAAGCTTTCTTT. The chain carries TRBV3-1 (or the pseudogene TRBV3-2) and TRBJ1-1, with D possibly being TRBD1 (6 bases). V lost 0 bases and J 1 base, leaving 12 bases between the germline ends. In germline, CDR1 is LGHDT, CDR2 YNNKEL (reference sequence). The CDR3 is 16 residues long.

The rearrangement links TRBV4-3 to TRBJ1-6; 7 bases line up with TRBD1. Germline values: CDR1 LGHNA, CDR2 YSLEER. With V trimmed by 2 bases and J by 11 bases, 9 bases remained unmatched. The CDR3 length is 15 residues. This CDR3 reads CASSQSTGYGAPLHF. The CDR3 DNA is TGCGCCAGCAGCCAATCGACAGGGTACGGGGCACCCCTCCACTTT.

The chain recombines TRBV4-1 with TRBJ1-2, with unresolved D. The germline V gene encodes CDR1 MGHRA and CDR2 YSYEKL. The CDR3 contains 13 residues. Between the trimmed V and J ends, which lost 3 bases and 6 bases, there was a span of 11 bases. CDR3: CASSHGPKDGYTF. Here the CDR3 DNA reads TGCGCCAGCAGCCACGGACCGAAAGATGGCTACACCTTC.

The genes are TRBV24-1 and TRBJ1-2; D possibly corresponds to TRBD1 (5 bases). Germline lookup yields CDR1 KGHDR and CDR2 SFDVKD. CDR3 size: 16 residues. Trimming left V 3 bases short and J 7 bases short, with 20 bases between. CDR3 residues: CATSDPSRGPACGYTF. CDR3 nucleotides: TGTGCCACCAGTGATCCTTCGCGGGGCCCGGCCTGTGGCTACACCTTC.

The rearrangement joins TRBV20-1 to TRBJ2-2, with a tentative D call TRBD2 (5 bases). V lost 3 bases, J lost 6 bases, and 11 bases lay in between. The germline V gene has CDR1 DFQATT and CDR2 SNEGSKA (reference sequence). This CDR3 is 13 amino acids long. CDR3: CSASILAPGELFF. DNA of the CDR3: TGCAGTGCTAGTATCCTAGCTCCCGGGGAGCTGTTTTTT.